This T cell receptor beta chain derives from a study of blood T cells in healthy people across ages. Study-level results: Roughly linear age-related decline in beta diversity appeared, significant by age 40. Naive and antigen-experienced cells could not be conclusively compared, given unsorted PBMCs.

The V gene's germline CDR1 is MNHNY and CDR2 SVGAGI (reference sequence). The CDR3 extends over 15 amino acids. V trimming: 5 bases; J trimming: 2 bases; junction bases outside the gene matches: 4. Then a second PCR, running about 6 to 11 cycles, was carried out with a sample-barcoded 5' primer and a J-beta primer mix. With 12 random nucleotides, a template-switch adaptor tagged each individual cDNA molecule. At least 2.5 million CDR3-containing paired-end reads were obtained per sample. TCRdb itself ran the 5' RACE reads through MiXCR, one entry per CDR3 protein. The profile covers around 800,000 distinct CDR3 sequences, with around half appearing a single time and 15% to 20% taken by the ten largest. This clonotype came up a few times. Its antigen remains unidentified.

V is TRBV6-6 and J is TRBJ2-1, with 9 bases aligning to TRBD1. The sample consisted of blood. The receptor was derived from a man of 80 years or more in good health. The CDR3 here is CASSLQGATYNEQFF. CDR3 in DNA: TGTGCCAGCAGTCTACAGGGGGCGACCTACAATGAGCAGTTCTTC.